Listed below are T cell receptor beta chains from one sample, sequenced in a study of technical replicates of blood from several donors. Assay: immunoSEQ multiplex PCR; the TCRdb copy retains only in-frame clones and omits some. The sample records 75,000 to 95,000 clones, roughly 92% being singletons. Material: T cells isolated from PBMCs. Receptor source: a human donor in good health. The conserved cysteine and the conserved F or W are not part of the CDR3 here. D genes are given only for firm matches.

cdr3_aa cdr3_length v_call d_call j_call
ASSGTGPQGNGYT 13 TRBV9 NA TRBJ1-2
ASSADRGSAGNTIY 14 TRBV2 TRBD1 TRBJ1-3
ASQGEEETQY 10 TRBV19 NA TRBJ2-5
ASSFIPGSTDTQY 13 TRBV5-1 NA TRBJ2-3
ASSLAPQGAT 10 TRBV5-4 TRBD1 TRBJ2-6
ASSVGDRGMGTEAF 14 TRBV9 TRBD1 TRBJ1-1
AISSSGAGYEQY 12 TRBV10-3 NA TRBJ2-7
ASSQVLAGLNTGELF 15 TRBV4-1 TRBD2 TRBJ2-2
ASSYSSGQESYEQY 14 TRBV6-5 TRBD1 TRBJ2-7
ASSFLVLSGHNEQF 14 TRBV5-5 NA TRBJ2-1
ASSPPLAGGEQQY 13 TRBV5-5 TRBD2 TRBJ2-7
ATKIGAYLGQETQY 14 TRBV7-7 NA TRBJ2-5
ASSLGGRYEQY 11 TRBV7-6 NA TRBJ2-7
ASTPGPRDTQY 11 TRBV2 NA TRBJ2-3
ASSDIGQGSRQPQH 14 TRBV6-1 TRBD1 TRBJ1-5
ASTPWREALRETQY 14 TRBV7-8 NA TRBJ2-5
ATSRDRGSGNTIY 13 TRBV15 NA TRBJ1-3
ASVDGSSYNEQF 12 TRBV10-2 NA TRBJ2-1
ATSSGTGLETQY 12 TRBV15 TRBD1 TRBJ2-5
ATSRDPVPGVNTGELF 16 TRBV15 NA TRBJ2-2
ASSLGQHEPY 10 TRBV5-1 NA TRBJ2-5
ATRNNEARGNTIY 13 TRBV7-6 NA TRBJ1-3
ASSLASGTSAPQETQY 16 TRBV7-9 TRBD2 TRBJ2-5
ASGLGALGNTEAF 13 TRBV12-5 NA TRBJ1-1
ASTTREQLNEKLF 13 TRBV27 NA TRBJ1-4
AISVDRGGSPLH 12 TRBV10-3 TRBD1 TRBJ1-6
ASRLGNEKLF 10 TRBV2 NA TRBJ1-4
ASSPQFSMRNTEAF 14 TRBV14 NA TRBJ1-1
ASSLAPSNEQF 11 TRBV7-9 NA TRBJ2-1
ASRTETGSNQPQH 13 TRBV6-6 NA TRBJ1-5
ASRDGTAVEQF 11 TRBV2 NA TRBJ2-1
AWSLDRRGSYNSPLH 15 TRBV30 TRBD1 TRBJ1-6
AISETYYSPLH 11 TRBV10-3 NA TRBJ1-6
ASNKAVRGQERETQY 15 TRBV21-1 NA TRBJ2-5
SVVEDPTNEKLF 12 TRBV29-1 NA TRBJ1-4
ASSLIQGATGANVLT 15 TRBV7-6 TRBD1 TRBJ2-6
ASSWPRDRESDTQY 14 TRBV5-1 TRBD1 TRBJ2-3
ASSLRGGEKLF 11 TRBV7-9 NA TRBJ1-4
ASSPRTSGVTDTQY 14 TRBV18 TRBD2 TRBJ2-3
ASSIKRRFSYNEQF 14 TRBV19 NA TRBJ2-1
ASSLRTGPQPQH 12 TRBV19 TRBD1 TRBJ1-5
ASSPGQGETYEQY 13 TRBV18 TRBD1 TRBJ2-7